One and the same sample provided the 29 T cell receptor beta chains below, sequenced in a study of T cells in Graves' hyperthyroidism and ophthalmopathy. Researchers took RNA transcripts and amplified the TCR beta CDR3 regions from them. The study used the HTBI primer set for a first-round RT-PCR of the TCR CDR3. TCRdb recomputed calls from the multiplex PCR reads with MiXCR, one row per CDR3 protein. The sample includes around 520,000 distinct CDR3 sequences, approximately 15% of them seen just once. The sequencing input was blood. The receptors derive from a woman aged 18 to 35 with Graves' hyperthyroidism.

This clonotype was recorded many times. Mismatch with germline at one junction end may stem from a read error. This chain connects TRBV19 to TRBJ1-1; no clear D. CDR3 length: 15 amino acids. Germline-derived CDR1 and CDR2 are LNHDA and SQIVND (reference sequence). This CDR3 reads CASRILTEMNTEAFF. The CDR3 nucleotides read TGTGCCAGTCGTATCTTGACGGAGATGAACACTGAAGCTTTCTTT.

This clonotype showed up many times. This chain connects TRBV11-2 to TRBJ1-1, with 7 bases aligning to TRBD1. CDR1 SGHAT and CDR2 FQNNGV come from the germline V gene. The CDR3 has 11 residues. The ends lost 8 bases at V and 5 bases at J; junction bases unmatched: 2. In DNA, the CDR3 is TGTGCCAGCTCGACAGGGACTGAAGCTTTCTTT. It encodes CASSTGTEAFF.

This clonotype was picked up a small number of times. This chain links TRBV24-1 with TRBJ1-1, with D uncertain. Germline V gene sequence: CDR1 KGHDR, CDR2 SFDVKD. This CDR3 spans 14 amino acids. V lost 5 bases and J lost 3, with 12 bases in between. DNA of the CDR3: TGTGCCACCAGTGGGGGTCCGTGGGACACTGAAGCTTTCTTT. Its translation: CATSGGPWDTEAFF.

This clonotype occurred many times. The rearrangement links TRBV27 to TRBJ2-7; the match to TRBD1 covers 9 bases. The CDR3 runs to 16 residues. Trimming cost V 6 bases and J 2 bases; bases outside gene matches: 11. Germline CDR1 and CDR2: MNHEY and SMNVEV (reference sequence). The CDR3 bases are TGTGCCAGCAGCATATTACCGGGACAGGGAGCCTACGAGCAGTACTTC. Protein: CASSILPGQGAYEQYF.

The chain joins TRBV19 to TRBJ2-3; 7 positions agree with TRBD1. The V gene's germline CDR1 is LNHDA and CDR2 SQIVND (reference sequence). Unmatched junction bases numbered 9, after V lost 4 bases and J lost 5 bases. CDR3 length: 15 residues. The CDR3 DNA follows: TGTGCCAGTAGTACTTCGACAGGGCTCGAAGATACGCAGTATTTT. The encoded protein is CASSTSTGLEDTQYF.

This clonotype was counted only a few times. The chain joins TRBV7-3 to TRBJ2-1, with 9 bases that match TRBD2. From germline, CDR1 is SGHTA and CDR2 FQGTGA. The junction had 8 bases not matched to a gene; V was cut back by 5 bases and J by 6 bases. This CDR3 contains 15 residues. As DNA, the CDR3 is TGTGCCAGCAGCACCTTAGCGGGGGCCCCCAATGAGCAGTTCTTC. Its protein product is CASSTLAGAPNEQFF.

This clonotype came up many times. CDR3 bases: TGTGCCAGCAGCTTGCCCCAGATGCATTCTGGCTACACCTTC. Its protein is CASSLPQMHSGYTF. The V and J genes are TRBV5-6 and TRBJ1-2, with D unresolved. This CDR3 region has 14 residues. V lost 1 base and J 7 bases, leaving 14 bases between the germline ends. CDR1 is SGHDT, CDR2 YYEEEE, per germline.

This sequence joins TRBV24-1 and TRBJ1-1; unclear D gene. Trimming cost V 0 bases and J 11 bases, with 12 bases left between them. Germline CDR1 and CDR2: KGHDR and SFDVKD. The CDR3 contains 13 residues. CDR3 DNA sequence: TGTGCCACCAGTGATTTGGGCGGCCCCCCGGCTTTCTTT. Amino acids: CATSDLGGPPAFF.

The V gene is TRBV6-5, the J gene TRBJ1-6; D not resolved. CDR1 is MNHEY and CDR2 is SVGAGI in the germline V gene. The CDR3 extends over 15 amino acids. Trimming shortened V by 0 bases and J by 7 bases, and 10 bases separated the two germline ends. The CDR3 region is CASSYSTAGNSPLHF. The CDR3 DNA reads as TGTGCCAGCAGTTACTCGACGGCTGGGAATTCACCCCTCCACTTT.

This clonotype showed up many times. The J gene is TRBJ1-2, the V gene TRBV11-3; D is possibly TRBD1 (5 bases). Germline lookup yields CDR1 SGHNT and CDR2 YENEEA. This CDR3 contains 13 residues. V gave up 5 bases and J gave up 3 bases, with 10 bases separating them. The CDR3 bases are TGTGCCAGCAGCGAGGGGACCGACTATGGCTACACCTTC. It specifies CASSEGTDYGYTF.

The chain uses TRBV20-1 and TRBJ2-1; no clear D. Germline V CDR1 and CDR2: DFQATT, SNEGSKA (reference sequence). This CDR3 has 13 residues. The V end lost 3 bases, the J end lost 2 bases, and 8 bases lay between the germline ends. CDR3 amino acids: CSASPEPYNEQFF. CDR3 in DNA: TGCAGTGCTAGCCCCGAACCCTACAATGAGCAGTTCTTC.

This clonotype was recorded many times. The chain carries TRBV12-3 or TRBV12-4 and TRBJ1-1, with 7 bases matching TRBD1. J lost 8 bases, V lost 3 bases, and 3 bases had no gene match. The CDR3 runs 12 residues. CDR3 in DNA: TGTGCCAGCAGTTTCTCGGACAGGGAAGCTTTCTTT. Its protein product is CASSFSDREAFF.

This clonotype was seen many times. The chain couples TRBV3-1 to TRBJ2-1; D is ambiguous. V lost 1 base and J lost 6, with 10 bases in between. The CDR3 is 14 residues long. Germline values: CDR1 LGHDT, CDR2 YNNKEL (reference sequence). CDR3 sequence: CASSQGDWTNEQFF. CDR3 nucleotide sequence: TGTGCCAGCAGCCAAGGAGACTGGACCAATGAGCAGTTCTTC.

A few counts support this clonotype. The V and J genes are TRBV18 and TRBJ1-2; D may be TRBD1 (5 bases). CDR1 KGHSH and CDR2 LQKENI come from the germline V gene. This CDR3 is built from 16 residues. Trimming pared 6 bases from V and 7 bases from J, leaving 24 bases between. CDR3 in amino acids: CASSPPNRPGGTGYTF. As DNA, the CDR3 is TGTGCCAGCTCCCCTCCCAACAGGCCCGGTGGTACTGGCTACACCTTC.

The genes are TRBV6-2 or TRBV6-3 and TRBJ2-2, with D perhaps TRBD1 (5 bases). Trimming stripped 0 bases from V and 3 bases from J, with 8 bases between. The CDR3 runs to 15 residues. Germline CDR1 MNHEY, CDR2 SVGEGT. CDR3 bases: TGTGCCAGCAGTTACTCACAGGAATACACCGGGGAGCTGTTTTTT. Translated: CASSYSQEYTGELFF.

This clonotype has ten or more counts. The chain combines TRBV19 with TRBJ1-1; possibly TRBD1 for D (6 bases). The CDR3 runs 12 residues. The V gene lost 6 bases and the J gene lost 1 base, with 6 bases spanning the gap. Germline values: CDR1 LNHDA, CDR2 SQIVND (reference sequence). CDR3 sequence (DNA): TGTGCCAGTAGGGGGGCGAACACTGAAGCTTTCTTT. Protein: CASRGANTEAFF.

V is TRBV29-1 and J is TRBJ1-3; a possible D gene is TRBD1 (5 bases). Germline CDR1 and CDR2: SQVTM and ANQGSEA. V was cut by 3 bases and J by 0 bases, with 12 bases left in between. The CDR3 is 15 residues long. Written as DNA, the CDR3 is TGCAGCGTTGAGGGGGTCCCTCACTCTGGAAACACCATATATTTT. It yields the protein CSVEGVPHSGNTIYF.

This clonotype was seen repeatedly, ten times or more. The chain uses TRBV19 and TRBJ1-2; D ambiguous. Germline CDR1 is LNHDA and CDR2 is SQIVND (reference sequence). The CDR3 runs 15 residues. The V end was cut by 6 bases, the J end by 3 bases, with 17 bases between. The CDR3 loop reads CASRIWGANDYGYTF. CDR3 DNA: TGTGCCAGTAGAATTTGGGGAGCGAACGACTATGGCTACACCTTC.

This clonotype was seen many times. The V and J genes are TRBV6-1 and TRBJ2-5; tentatively, D is TRBD1 (5 bases). Germline V gene data show CDR1 as MNHNS and CDR2 as SASEGT. CDR3 size: 14 residues. V lost 6 bases and J 2 bases, leaving 13 bases between the germline ends. The CDR3 DNA sequence: TGTGCCAGCAGCGAGAGCAGGGCACAAGAGACCCAGTACTTC. Encoded protein: CASSESRAQETQYF.

As concerns this clonotype: This may come from a read error, since a much larger clone is one base off. This rearrangement joins TRBV5-1 to TRBJ1-5, with TRBD1 as a possible D gene (6 bases). Germline loops: CDR1 SGHRS, CDR2 YFSETQ. The CDR3 is 15 amino acids. The CDR3 nucleotides are TGCGCCAGCAGCTTAACCGGACAGATCAATCGGCCCCAGCATTTT. Protein: CASSLTGQINRPQHF.

This clonotype turned up a few times. The rearrangement links TRBV18 to TRBJ2-2; D gene uncertain. Trimming cost V 1 base and J 3 bases, with 9 bases left between them. CDR1 is KGHSH, CDR2 LQKENI, per germline. The CDR3 has 15 residues. The CDR3, as DNA: TGTGCCAGCTCACCACGGAACCCTCACACCGGGGAGCTGTTTTTT. It is translated as CASSPRNPHTGELFF.

This clonotype has at least ten counts. J is TRBJ1-2 and V is TRBV12-3 or TRBV12-4, with D possibly being TRBD1 (6 bases). The CDR3 runs to 14 residues. The V end was cut by 0 bases, the J end by 7 bases, with 12 bases between. CDR3 DNA sequence: TGTGCCAGCAGTTTAGCCTCAGGGGCTGGTGGCTACACCTTC. Its translation is CASSLASGAGGYTF.

Only a few counts were recorded for this clonotype. The chain recombines TRBV5-4 with TRBJ2-1; no clear D. Germline CDR1 is SGHNT and CDR2 is YYREEE (reference sequence). V was shortened by 4 bases and J by 8 bases, with 10 bases between the two germline ends. This CDR3 spans 12 amino acids. This chain's CDR3 is CASSGIKDEQFF. The CDR3 region has the DNA TGTGCCAGCAGCGGGATCAAGGATGAGCAGTTCTTC.

This clonotype appeared many times. The J gene is TRBJ2-1, the V gene TRBV9; 8 bases match TRBD2. V shed 6 bases, J shed 7 bases, and the junction held 9 bases outside the gene matches. The germline CDR1 and CDR2 sequences are SGDLS and YYNGEE. The CDR3 contains 14 residues. The CDR3: CASTAGGGGNEQFF. The DNA for the CDR3 is TGTGCCAGCACCGCGGGGGGAGGGGGGAATGAGCAGTTCTTC. The full variable domain, completed using reference TRBV9 and TRBJ2-1, is DSGVTQTPKHLITATGQRVTLRCSPRSGDLSVYWYQQSLDQGLQFLIQYYNGEERAKGNILERFSAQQFPDLHSELNLSSLELGDSALYFCASTAGGGGNEQFFGPGTRLTVL.

This clonotype was detected many times. This chain uses TRBV6-5 with TRBJ1-4; D uncertain. Trimming took 2 bases from V and 7 from J, leaving 17 bases between them. This CDR3 has 16 amino acids. Germline V gene data show CDR1 as MNHEY and CDR2 as SVGAGI. DNA of the CDR3: TGTGCCAGCAGTTACGAATCTCGCCAGGCTGGTGAAAAACTGTTTTTT. It translates to CASSYESRQAGEKLFF.

This clonotype was picked up a small number of times. The chain joins TRBV10-3 to TRBJ2-5, with D possibly TRBD2 on 5 matching bases. The CDR3 has 17 residues. Trimming shortened V by 3 bases and J by 5 bases, and 22 bases separated the two germline ends. CDR1 and CDR2 (germline): ENHRY, SYGVKD. CDR3 in amino acids: CAISERRIGSGPETQYF. The DNA for the CDR3 is TGTGCCATCAGTGAACGGAGGATTGGGAGCGGCCCCGAGACCCAGTACTTC.

This clonotype showed up just a few times. The CDR3 reads CASSLEGGARYSGYTF. The CDR3 DNA reads TGTGCCAGCAGCTTGGAGGGCGGGGCCCGGTATAGTGGCTACACCTTC. This rearrangement joins TRBV5-6 to TRBJ1-2; tentatively, D is TRBD1 (5 bases). The CDR3 totals 16 residues. The germline CDR1 and CDR2 sequences are SGHDT and YYEEEE. Trimming cost V 0 bases and J 7 bases, with 19 bases left between them.

This clonotype was seen many times. Written as DNA, the CDR3 is TGTGCCAGCAGTTACGGGCAGAGGAACACTGAAGCTTTCTTT. It encodes CASSYGQRNTEAFF. The J gene is TRBJ1-1, the V gene TRBV6-5; D remains ambiguous. Germline V gives CDR1 MNHEY, CDR2 SVGAGI. The CDR3 is 14 amino acids. Between the trimmed V and J ends, which lost 2 bases and 1 base, there was a span of 8 bases.

The chain carries TRBV9 and TRBJ2-1, with TRBD1 matching over 7 bases. The CDR3 runs to 15 residues. J gave up 5 bases and V 4 bases, and 9 bases lay outside the gene matches. Germline V gene data show CDR1 as SGDLS and CDR2 as YYNGEE. The CDR3 DNA reads as TGTGCCAGCAGCATAGACGGGACAGCGGACAATGAGCAGTTCTTC. Protein sequence: CASSIDGTADNEQFF.